This T cell receptor beta chain was retrieved from a study of CD8+CD57+ T cells in acquired aplastic anemia. Study details: Quantities of DNA derived from sorted CD4+ and CD8+ cells averaged roughly 3 ug.

This clonotype has ten or more counts. Profiling of TCR beta VDJ combinations and CDR3 sequences used genomic DNA as template. Each CDR3 protein is one row after TCRdb ran MiXCR on the reads. This table holds about 98,000 distinct CDR3 sequences, approximately 73% found once. Those patients picked for sequencing had displayed CD8+CD57+ cell expansion on flow cytometry. The sequencing input was sorted CD4+, CD8+, or CD8+CD57+ T cells (not recorded which) from PBMCs. The origin of this receptor is a human donor with aplastic anemia.

The CDR3 sequence is CASSRTGNTGELFF. CDR3 DNA sequence: TGTGCCAGCAGCAGGACAGGGAACACCGGGGAGCTGTTTTTT. This chain uses TRBV7-6 with TRBJ2-2; 7 bases are a match to TRBD1. Germline CDR1 and CDR2: SGHVS and FNYEAQ. This CDR3 contains 14 residues. The junction had 1 base not matched to a gene; V was cut back by 5 bases and J by 1 base.